This TCR beta chain came from a study of T cell repertoires in cytomegalovirus infection. Study at large: Recently identified HLA-C-restricted CMV epitopes and well-studied HLA-B-restricted CMV epitopes were used by the study. TCR beta signatures that were public indicated CMV infection and matching HLA type. Overall study findings and caveats: Within the response measured ex vivo, HLA-C-restricted CMV-specific TCR beta clonotypes were dominant. Totalled public TCR beta family frequency picked out people who carried CMV plus the relevant HLA.

This clonotype was seen more than once but under ten times. Its antigen is not identified. TCRdb reanalysed the reads using MiXCR and keeps one entry per CDR3 protein. Altogether about 280,000 distinct CDR3 sequences are present, approximately 22% being singletons, with the ten largest covering roughly a fifth. V lost 5 bases and J lost 5, with 18 bases in between. The germline V gene has CDR1 SEHNR and CDR2 FQNEAQ (reference sequence). The CDR3 is 15 amino acids. The sequence was collected from a human donor in good health (CMV status not recorded). Some clones in this sample may be carry-over from other donors' samples. The chain carries TRBV7-9 and TRBJ2-5; TRBD2 is a possible D gene (7 bases). The material sequenced was cultured PBMCs, taken from culture after CMV antigen stimulation. CDR3 loop: CASSPRGAMGETQYF. DNA for the CDR3: TGTGCCAGCAGCCCCCGGGGGGCCATGGGTGAGACCCAGTACTTC.